This T cell receptor beta chain was retrieved from a study of T cell changes during pregnancy in multiple sclerosis. Assay: immunoSEQ multiplex PCR; the TCRdb copy retains only in-frame clones and omits some. Among about 77,000 clones listed, 93% were seen once. The CDR3 is made up of 13 amino acids. Germline CDR1 MNHEY, CDR2 SVGAGI. The V end lost 5 bases, the J end lost 7 bases, and 9 bases lay between the germline ends. This clonotype originated in a female donor in good health, enrolled as a control in a pregnancy study. The sequencing here drew on peripheral blood, taken after pregnancy. The V call is TRBV6-5, the J call TRBJ1-6; D remains unclear. The CDR3 sequence: CASSISGNSPLHF. The CDR3, as DNA: TGTGCCAGCAGTATAAGCGGCAATTCACCCCTCCACTTT.